Listed here are 3 T cell receptor beta chains from one sample, sequenced in a study of shared clonotypes between healthy human individuals. The assay was immunoSEQ multiplex PCR, and TCRdb's table has in-frame clones only and misses some. The sample consists of about 2.3 million clones, 85% to 95% of them appearing once. Specimen: naive CD4+ T cells from PBMCs. Subset defined: CD45RA+ positively selected. These receptors all come from a man younger than 30 in good health. Some clones in this sample may be carry-over from other donors' samples.

This chain links TRBV4-2 with TRBJ2-3, with D perhaps matching TRBD2 (5 bases). V was clipped by 4 bases and J by 5 bases, with 16 bases between them. The germline V gene has CDR1 LGHNA and CDR2 YNFKEQ. The CDR3 runs 15 residues. Written as DNA, the CDR3 is TGTGCCAGCAGCCGAACGTCGGGGAATGGAGATACGCAGTATTTT. Amino acid sequence: CASSRTSGNGDTQYF.

This sequence joins TRBV5-4 and TRBJ2-7; D possibly corresponds to TRBD1 (6 bases). Trimming removed 3 bases at V and 4 bases at J, with 14 bases between. This CDR3 has 14 residues. From germline, CDR1 is SGHNT and CDR2 YYREEE (reference sequence). The CDR3 DNA sequence: TGTGCCAGCAGCTCCCAGAGGGGGTCGTACGAGCAGTACTTC. It specifies CASSSQRGSYEQYF.

This rearrangement joins TRBV7-3 to TRBJ2-7, with D unclear. V was cut by 5 bases and J by 0 bases, with 14 bases left in between. The CDR3 length is 15 residues. The V gene's germline CDR1 is SGHTA and CDR2 FQGTGA. The CDR3 DNA sequence: TGTGCCAGCAGCCCCCCAGCAGAAAGCTCCTACGAGCAGTACTTC. This codes for CASSPPAESSYEQYF.